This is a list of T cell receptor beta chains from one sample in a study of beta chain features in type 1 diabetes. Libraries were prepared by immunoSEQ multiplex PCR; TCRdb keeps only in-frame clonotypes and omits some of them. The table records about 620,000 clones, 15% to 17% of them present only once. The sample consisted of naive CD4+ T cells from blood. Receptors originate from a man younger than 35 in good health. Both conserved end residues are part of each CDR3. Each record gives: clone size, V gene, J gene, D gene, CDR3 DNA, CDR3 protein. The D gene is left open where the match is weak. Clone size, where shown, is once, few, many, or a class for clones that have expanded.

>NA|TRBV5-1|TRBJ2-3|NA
TGCGCCAGCAGCTTGGCCGCCCTACCAGGGAATACGCAGTATTTT
CASSLAALPGNTQYF
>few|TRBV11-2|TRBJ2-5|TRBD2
TGTGCCAGCCAAATCCCCGTGGCTAGCGGGAGGTGGGAGACCCAGTACTTC
CASQIPVASGRWETQYF
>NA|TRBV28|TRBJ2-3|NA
TGTGCCAGCAGTCTCATTATAAGGGAGGATACGCAGTATTTT
CASSLIIREDTQYF
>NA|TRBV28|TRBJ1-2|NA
TGTGCCAGCAGTCCCACGGGCACCCTCTATGGCTACACCTTC
CASSPTGTLYGYTF
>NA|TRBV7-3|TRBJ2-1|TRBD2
TGTGCCAGCAGCCCTCTAGCGGGTTTCTACAATGAGCAGTTCTTC
CASSPLAGFYNEQFF
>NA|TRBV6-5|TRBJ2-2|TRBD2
TGTGCCAGCAGTTACCAGCTAGCGGAGCCCGGGGAGCTGTTTTTT
CASSYQLAEPGELFF
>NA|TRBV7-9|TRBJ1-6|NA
TGTGCCAGCACAAAGAGCGAGGGCCCCTTCCCCCTCCACTTT
CASTKSEGPFPLHF
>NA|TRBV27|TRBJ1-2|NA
TGTGCCAGCAGTTTGGTCCCACGGGCAGGACCCGAAGGGGGCTACACCTTC
CASSLVPRAGPEGGYTF
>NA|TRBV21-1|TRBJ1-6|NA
TGTGCCAGCAGCAAAGTCGTCGGGGGGCGCCGTAATTCACCCCTCCACTTT
CASSKVVGGRRNSPLHF
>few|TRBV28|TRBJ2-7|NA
TGTGCCAGCAGGCTCGACGGATACGAGCAGTACTTC
CASRLDGYEQYF